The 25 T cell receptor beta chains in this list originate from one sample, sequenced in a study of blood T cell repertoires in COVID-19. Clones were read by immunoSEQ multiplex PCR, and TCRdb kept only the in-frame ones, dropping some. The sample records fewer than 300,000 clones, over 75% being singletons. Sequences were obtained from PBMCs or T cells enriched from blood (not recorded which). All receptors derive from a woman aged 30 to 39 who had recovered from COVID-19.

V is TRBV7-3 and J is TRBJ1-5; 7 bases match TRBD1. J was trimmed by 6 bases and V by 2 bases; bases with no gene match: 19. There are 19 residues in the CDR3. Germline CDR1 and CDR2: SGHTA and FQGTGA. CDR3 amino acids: CASSLHPPPADRYRQPQHF. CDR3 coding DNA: TGTGCCAGCAGCTTACACCCCCCTCCCGCGGACAGGTATCGTCAGCCCCAGCATTTT. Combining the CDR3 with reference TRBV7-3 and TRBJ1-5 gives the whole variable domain GAGVSQTPSNKVTEKGKYVELRCDPISGHTALYWYRQSLGQGPEFLIYFQGTGAADDSGLPNDRFFAVRPEGSVSTLKIQRTERGDSAVYLCASSLHPPPADRYRQPQHFGDGTRLSIL.

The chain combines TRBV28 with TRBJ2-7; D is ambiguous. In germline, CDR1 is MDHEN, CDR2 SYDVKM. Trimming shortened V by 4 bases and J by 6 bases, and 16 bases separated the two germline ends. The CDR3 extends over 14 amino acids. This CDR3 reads CASSSVLSFREQYF. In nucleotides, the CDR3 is TGTGCCAGCAGTTCTGTGTTGAGCTTTCGCGAGCAGTACTTC. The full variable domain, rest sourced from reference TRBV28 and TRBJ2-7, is DVKVTQSSRYLVKRTGEKVFLECVQDMDHENMFWYRQDPGLGLRLIYFSYDVKMKEKGDIPEGYSVSREKKERFSLILESASTNQTSMYLCASSSVLSFREQYFGPGTRLTVT.

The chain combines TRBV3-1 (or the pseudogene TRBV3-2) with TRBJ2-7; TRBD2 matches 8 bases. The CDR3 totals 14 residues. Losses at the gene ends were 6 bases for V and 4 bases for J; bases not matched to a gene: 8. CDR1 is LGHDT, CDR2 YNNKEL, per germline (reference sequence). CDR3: CASRRTSGAYEQYF. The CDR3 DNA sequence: TGTGCCAGCAGACGAACTAGCGGAGCTTACGAGCAGTACTTC.

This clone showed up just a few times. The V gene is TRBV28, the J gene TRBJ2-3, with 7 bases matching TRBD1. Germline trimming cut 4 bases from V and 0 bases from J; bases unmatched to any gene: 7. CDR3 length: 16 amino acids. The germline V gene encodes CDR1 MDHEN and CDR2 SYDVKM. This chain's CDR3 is CASSSTGYSSTDTQYF. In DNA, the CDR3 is TGTGCCAGCAGTTCGACAGGGTACTCTAGCACAGATACGCAGTATTTT.

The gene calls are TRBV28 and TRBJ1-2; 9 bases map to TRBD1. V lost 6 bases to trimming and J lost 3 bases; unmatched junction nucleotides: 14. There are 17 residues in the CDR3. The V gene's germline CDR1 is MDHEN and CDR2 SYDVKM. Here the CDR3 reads CASSPTPTGGEDYGYTF. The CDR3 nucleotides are TGTGCCAGCAGCCCGACACCAACAGGGGGCGAGGACTATGGCTACACCTTC.

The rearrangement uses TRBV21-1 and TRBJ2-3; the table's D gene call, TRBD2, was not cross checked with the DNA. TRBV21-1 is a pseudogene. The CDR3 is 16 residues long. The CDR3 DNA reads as TGTGCCAGCAGCAAAGGGGCTAGCGGGAAGTCAGATACGCAGTATTTT. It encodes CASSKGASGKSDTQYF.

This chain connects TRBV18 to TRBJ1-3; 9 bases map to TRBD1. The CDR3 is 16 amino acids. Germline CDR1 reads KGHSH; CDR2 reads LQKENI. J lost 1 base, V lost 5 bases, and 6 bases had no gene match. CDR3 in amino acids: CASSTRTGDSGNTIYF. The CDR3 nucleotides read TGTGCCAGCTCAACTAGGACAGGGGATTCTGGAAACACCATATATTTT.

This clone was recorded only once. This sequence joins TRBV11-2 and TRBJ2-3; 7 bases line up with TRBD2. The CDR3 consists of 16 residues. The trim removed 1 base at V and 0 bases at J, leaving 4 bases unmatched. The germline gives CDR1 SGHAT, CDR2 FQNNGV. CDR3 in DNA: TGTGCCAGCAGCTTAGGTGCTAGCGGAAGCACAGATACGCAGTATTTT. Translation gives CASSLGASGSTDTQYF.

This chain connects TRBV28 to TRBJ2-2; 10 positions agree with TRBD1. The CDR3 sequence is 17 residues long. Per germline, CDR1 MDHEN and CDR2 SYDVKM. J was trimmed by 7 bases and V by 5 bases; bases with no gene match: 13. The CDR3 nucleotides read TGTGCCAGCAGTACCCCCTCCCGACAGGGGGCGGGCGGGGAGCTGTTTTTT. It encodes CASSTPSRQGAGGELFF. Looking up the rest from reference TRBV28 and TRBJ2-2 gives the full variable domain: DVKVTQSSRYLVKRTGEKVFLECVQDMDHENMFWYRQDPGLGLRLIYFSYDVKMKEKGDIPEGYSVSREKKERFSLILESASTNQTSMYLCASSTPSRQGAGGELFFGEGSRLTVL.

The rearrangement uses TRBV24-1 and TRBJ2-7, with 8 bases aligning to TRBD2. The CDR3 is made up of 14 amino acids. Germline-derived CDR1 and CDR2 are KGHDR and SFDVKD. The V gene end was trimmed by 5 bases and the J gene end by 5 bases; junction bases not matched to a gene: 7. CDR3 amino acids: CATSGPGGPHEQYF. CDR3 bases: TGTGCCACCAGTGGCCCGGGAGGGCCGCACGAGCAGTACTTC.

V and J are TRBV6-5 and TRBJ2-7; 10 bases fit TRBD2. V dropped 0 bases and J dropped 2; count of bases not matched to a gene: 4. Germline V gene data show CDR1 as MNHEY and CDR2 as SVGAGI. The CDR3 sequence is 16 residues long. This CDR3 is CASSYSRTSGTYEQYF. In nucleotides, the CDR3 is TGTGCCAGCAGTTACTCCCGGACTAGCGGAACCTACGAGCAGTACTTC.

This CDR3 is CASSIGQGTNTEAFF. CDR3 coding DNA: TGTGCCAGTAGTATCGGACAGGGGACGAACACTGAAGCTTTCTTT. The chain uses TRBV19 and TRBJ1-1; 9 nucleotides align to TRBD1. The CDR3 contains 15 residues. With V trimmed by 3 bases and J by 1 base, 3 bases remained unmatched. Germline assignment: CDR1 LNHDA and CDR2 SQIVND (reference sequence). Full variable domain (missing parts from reference TRBV19 and TRBJ1-1): DGGITQSPKYLFRKEGQNVTLSCEQNLNHDAMYWYRQDPGQGLRLIYYSQIVNDFQKGDIAEGYSVSREKKESFPLTVTSAQKNPTAFYLCASSIGQGTNTEAFFGQGTRLTVV.

The CDR3 DNA follows: TGTGCCAGCTCACCATCGTTCGGGAGCTCCTATAATTCACCCCTCCACTTT. It is translated as CASSPSFGSSYNSPLHF. The chain is built from TRBV18 and TRBJ1-6; no reliable D call. V was clipped by 2 bases and J by 0 bases, with 11 bases between them. Germline V CDR1 and CDR2: KGHSH, LQKENI. The CDR3 runs to 17 residues. The whole variable domain, filled in from reference TRBV18 and TRBJ1-6, reads NAGVMQNPRHLVRRRGQEARLRCSPMKGHSHVYWYRQLPEEGLKFMVYLQKENIIDESGMPKERFSAEFPKEGPSILRIQQVVRGDSAAYFCASSPSFGSSYNSPLHFGNGTRLTVT.

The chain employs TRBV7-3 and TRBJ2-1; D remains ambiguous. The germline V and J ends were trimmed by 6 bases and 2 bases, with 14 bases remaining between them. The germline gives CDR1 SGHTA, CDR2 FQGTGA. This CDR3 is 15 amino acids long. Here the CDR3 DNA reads TGTGCCAGCAGTCTCATATCGGGTGCCTACAATGAGCAGTTCTTC. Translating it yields CASSLISGAYNEQFF.

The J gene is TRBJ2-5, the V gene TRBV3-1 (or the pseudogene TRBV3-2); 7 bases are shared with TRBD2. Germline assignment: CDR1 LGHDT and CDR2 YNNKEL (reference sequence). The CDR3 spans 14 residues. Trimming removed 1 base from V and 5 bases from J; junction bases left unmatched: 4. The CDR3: CASSQARRGETQYF. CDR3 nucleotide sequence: TGTGCCAGCAGCCAAGCTCGGCGGGGGGAGACCCAGTACTTC.

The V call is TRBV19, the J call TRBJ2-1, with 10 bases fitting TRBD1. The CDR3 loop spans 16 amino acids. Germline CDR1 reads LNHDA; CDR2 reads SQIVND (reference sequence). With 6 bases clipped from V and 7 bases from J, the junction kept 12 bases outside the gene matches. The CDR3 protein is CASRILVGQGVNEQFF. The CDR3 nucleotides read TGTGCCAGTAGAATTTTGGTTGGACAGGGGGTGAATGAGCAGTTCTTC.

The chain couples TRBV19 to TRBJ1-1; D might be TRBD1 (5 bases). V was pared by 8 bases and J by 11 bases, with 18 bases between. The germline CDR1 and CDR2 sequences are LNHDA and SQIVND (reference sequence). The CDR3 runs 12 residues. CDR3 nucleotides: TGTGCCAGTTCCGAGAGGGGACTGCTGGCTTTCTTT. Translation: CASSERGLLAFF.

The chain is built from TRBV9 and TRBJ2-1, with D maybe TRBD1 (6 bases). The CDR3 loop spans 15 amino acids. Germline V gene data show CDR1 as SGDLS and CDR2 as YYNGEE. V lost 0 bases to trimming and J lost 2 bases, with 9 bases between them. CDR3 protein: CASSVGEGAYNEQFF. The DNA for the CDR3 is TGTGCCAGCAGCGTAGGTGAGGGGGCCTACAATGAGCAGTTCTTC.

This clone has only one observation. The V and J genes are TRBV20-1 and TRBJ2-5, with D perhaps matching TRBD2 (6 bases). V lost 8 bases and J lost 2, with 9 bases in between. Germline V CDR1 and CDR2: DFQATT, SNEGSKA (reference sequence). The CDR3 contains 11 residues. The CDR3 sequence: CSIAEQETQYF. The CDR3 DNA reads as TGCAGTATAGCGGAGCAAGAGACCCAGTACTTC.

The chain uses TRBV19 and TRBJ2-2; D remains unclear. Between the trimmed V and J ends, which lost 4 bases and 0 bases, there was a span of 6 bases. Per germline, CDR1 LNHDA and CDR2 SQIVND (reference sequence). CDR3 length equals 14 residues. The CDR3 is CASSTNTNTGELFF. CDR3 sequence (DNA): TGTGCCAGTAGTACAAACACGAACACCGGGGAGCTGTTTTTT.

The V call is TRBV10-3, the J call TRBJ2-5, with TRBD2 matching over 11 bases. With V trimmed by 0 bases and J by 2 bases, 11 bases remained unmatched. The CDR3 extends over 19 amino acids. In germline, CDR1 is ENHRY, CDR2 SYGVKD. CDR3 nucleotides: TGTGCCATCAGTGAGTCCCTAATGGTTGCTAGCGGGAGGCAAGAGACCCAGTACTTC. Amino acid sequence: CAISESLMVASGRQETQYF.

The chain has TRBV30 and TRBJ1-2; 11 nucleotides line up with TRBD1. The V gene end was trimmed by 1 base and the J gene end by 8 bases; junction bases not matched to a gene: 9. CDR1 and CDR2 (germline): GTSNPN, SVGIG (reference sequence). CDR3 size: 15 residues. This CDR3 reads CAWSDGTGGGWGYTF. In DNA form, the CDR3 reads TGTGCCTGGAGTGACGGGACAGGGGGAGGTTGGGGCTACACCTTC.

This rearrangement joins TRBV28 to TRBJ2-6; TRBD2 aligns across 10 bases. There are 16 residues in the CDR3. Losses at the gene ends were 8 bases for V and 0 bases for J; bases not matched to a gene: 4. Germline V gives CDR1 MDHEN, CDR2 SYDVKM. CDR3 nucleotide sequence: TGTGCCAGCTTAGCGGGAGGACTCTCTGGGGCCAACGTCCTGACTTTC. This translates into CASLAGGLSGANVLTF.

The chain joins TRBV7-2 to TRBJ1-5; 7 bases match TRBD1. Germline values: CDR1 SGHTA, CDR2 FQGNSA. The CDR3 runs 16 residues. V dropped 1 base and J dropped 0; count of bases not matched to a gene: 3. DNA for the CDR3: TGTGCCAGCAGCTTAGTGGCAGGGGGTAGCAATCAGCCCCAGCATTTT. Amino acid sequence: CASSLVAGGSNQPQHF.

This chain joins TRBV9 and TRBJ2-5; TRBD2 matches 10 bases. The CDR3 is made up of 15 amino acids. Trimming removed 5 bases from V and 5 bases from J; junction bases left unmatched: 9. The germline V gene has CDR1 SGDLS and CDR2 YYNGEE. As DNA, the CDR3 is TGTGCCAGCAGTGGCTTAGGACTAGCGGAGGAGACCCAGTACTTC. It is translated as CASSGLGLAEETQYF.